These 31 T cell receptor beta chains were all obtained from the same sample, sequenced in a study of shared clonotypes between healthy human individuals. Repertoires were generated with immunoSEQ multiplex PCR, while TCRdb's copy carries only in-frame clones and drops some. The table includes 2 million to 2.5 million clones, around 95% detected once. What was sequenced was naive CD4+ T cells sorted from blood. Subset indicated: CD45RA+ positively selected. These receptors were obtained from a man in his late teens or twenties in good health.

This clone was counted once. The chain has TRBV6-5 and TRBJ1-6; a possible D gene is TRBD1 (5 bases). Germline assignment: CDR1 MNHEY and CDR2 SVGAGI. The CDR3 extends over 14 amino acids. Trimming stripped 7 bases from V and 6 bases from J, with 13 bases between. The CDR3 reads CASTRVGVNSPLHF. The DNA of the CDR3 is TGTGCCAGCACCCGCGTAGGGGTTAATTCACCCCTCCACTTT.

This chain links TRBV7-9 with TRBJ2-7; 10 nucleotides agree with TRBD1. In germline, CDR1 is SEHNR, CDR2 FQNEAQ (reference sequence). V lost 5 bases and J lost 6; bases outside the gene matches: 7. The CDR3 consists of 14 residues. CDR3 nucleotide sequence: TGTGCCAGCAGCAAAGGGACAGGGGAGGGCGAGCAGTACTTC. Encoded protein: CASSKGTGEGEQYF.

The rearrangement links TRBV19 to TRBJ1-2; D perhaps matches TRBD1 (6 bases). This CDR3 has 14 residues. Germline values: CDR1 LNHDA, CDR2 SQIVND (reference sequence). The germline V and J ends were trimmed by 6 bases and 4 bases, with 15 bases remaining between them. For the CDR3, the DNA is TGTGCCAGTAGGACCACGACAGGCCCCTATGGCTACACCTTC. Protein: CASRTTTGPYGYTF.

The chain has TRBV7-9 and TRBJ2-7; a possible D gene is TRBD1 (5 bases). CDR3 size: 12 residues. CDR1 is SEHNR, CDR2 FQNEAQ, per germline (reference sequence). The V end lost 5 bases, the J end lost 6 bases, and 11 bases lay between the germline ends. The CDR3 here is CASSPEQGEQYF. CDR3 sequence (DNA): TGTGCCAGCAGCCCGGAGCAGGGCGAGCAGTACTTC.

The rearrangement links TRBV7-2 to TRBJ1-1; 12 positions agree with TRBD1. The V gene's germline CDR1 is SGHTA and CDR2 FQGNSA. V dropped 5 bases and J dropped 8; count of bases not matched to a gene: 15. The CDR3 has 17 amino acids. In DNA form, the CDR3 reads TGTGCCAGCAGCCCTGGGACAGGGGGCGCGCCAAAATCAGAAGCTTTCTTT. It encodes CASSPGTGGAPKSEAFF.

The V gene is TRBV7-8, the J gene TRBJ2-3; the D is unclear. V lost 3 bases and J lost 2, with 9 bases in between. From germline, CDR1 is SGHVS and CDR2 FQNEAQ. The CDR3 consists of 14 residues. The CDR3 spells CASSFVASTDTQYF. Written as DNA, the CDR3 is TGTGCCAGCAGCTTCGTCGCCTCCACAGATACGCAGTATTTT.

The chain has TRBV6-1 and TRBJ2-5; D may correspond to TRBD1 or TRBD2 (5 bases each). This CDR3 is 13 amino acids long. The V and J ends lost 8 bases and 5 bases respectively, with 15 bases between them. Germline V CDR1 and CDR2: MNHNS, SASEGT. The CDR3 loop reads CASGADRRETQYF. In DNA form, the CDR3 reads TGTGCCAGCGGGGCAGACCGGAGGGAGACCCAGTACTTC.

The chain has TRBV11-3 and TRBJ2-7, with 7 bases lining up with TRBD1. Per the germline V gene, CDR1 is SGHNT and CDR2 is YENEEA. The V segment lost 5 bases and the J segment 7 bases; nucleotides outside the gene matches: 8. CDR3 size: 13 residues. Here the CDR3 DNA reads TGTGCCAGCAGCCGAGGGACAGTTACGGAGCAGTACTTC. Protein: CASSRGTVTEQYF.

V is TRBV5-1 and J is TRBJ2-4, with D unresolved. The CDR3 loop spans 14 amino acids. The V end lost 3 bases, the J end lost 0 bases, and 7 bases lay between the germline ends. The V gene's germline CDR1 is SGHRS and CDR2 YFSETQ. CDR3 nucleotides: TGCGCCAGCAGCTCGACGGTAGCCAAAAACATTCAGTACTTC. Its protein is CASSSTVAKNIQYF. The entire variable domain, with the rest obtained from reference TRBV5-1 and TRBJ2-4, is as follows: KAGVTQTPRYLIKTRGQQVTLSCSPISGHRSVSWYQQTPGQGLQFLFEYFSETQRNKGNFPGRFSGRQFSNSRSEMNVSTLELGDSALYLCASSSTVAKNIQYFGAGTRLSVL.

The rearrangement uses TRBV5-4 and TRBJ1-2; tentatively, D is TRBD1 (5 bases). The CDR3 is made up of 14 amino acids. Germline values: CDR1 SGHNT, CDR2 YYREEE (reference sequence). The V end was cut by 3 bases, the J end by 5 bases, with 14 bases between. CDR3 nucleotides: TGTGCCAGCAGCTCGGCGGGGCTTTCGTATGGCTACACCTTC. As protein: CASSSAGLSYGYTF.

This clone was counted between two and nine times. The chain carries TRBV11-2 and TRBJ2-7, with 7 bases aligning to TRBD1. Per the germline V gene, CDR1 is SGHAT and CDR2 is FQNNGV. The V gene end was trimmed by 3 bases and the J gene end by 3 bases; junction bases not matched to a gene: 5. The CDR3 is 14 residues long. This chain's CDR3 is CASSFDRALYEQYF. The CDR3 DNA reads as TGTGCCAGCAGCTTTGACAGGGCGCTCTACGAGCAGTACTTC.

Only one count was recorded for this clone. V usage is TRBV2 and J usage is TRBJ2-1; a possible D gene is TRBD2 (5 bases). This CDR3 contains 14 residues. The germline V gene has CDR1 SNHLY and CDR2 FYNNEI. The V and J ends lost 6 bases and 4 bases respectively, with 13 bases between them. The CDR3 DNA is TGTGCCAGCAGGGAGAGGGTCTCTTACAATGAGCAGTTCTTC. Protein product: CASRERVSYNEQFF. The whole variable domain, remainder taken from reference TRBV2 and TRBJ2-1, is EPEVTQTPSHQVTQMGQEVILRCVPISNHLYFYWYRQILGQKVEFLVSFYNNEISEKSEIFDDQFSVERPDGSNFTLKIRSTKLEDSAMYFCASRERVSYNEQFFGPGTRLTVL.

This chain links TRBV4-1 with TRBJ2-2; D is possibly TRBD2 (6 bases). The length of the CDR3 is 17 residues. CDR1 and CDR2 from the germline V gene are MGHRA and YSYEKL. Trimming removed 3 bases from V and 1 base from J, with 15 bases in between. The CDR3 sequence is CASSHLGTAQNTGELFF. CDR3 in DNA: TGCGCCAGCAGCCATCTCGGGACTGCGCAGAACACCGGGGAGCTGTTTTTT.

The rearrangement joins TRBV27 to TRBJ2-3, with D uncertain. The CDR3 is 14 residues long. Per the germline V gene, CDR1 is MNHEY and CDR2 is SMNVEV (reference sequence). V was trimmed by 3 bases and J by 3 bases, leaving 10 bases between them. The CDR3 DNA reads as TGTGCCAGCAGTTTGGCCCCCTGGACAGATACGCAGTATTTT. Translated, it gives CASSLAPWTDTQYF.

V and J are TRBV9 and TRBJ2-7, with D possibly matching TRBD1 (5 bases). The ends were cut back, 5 bases at V and 3 bases at J, with 12 bases in the middle. CDR1 is SGDLS and CDR2 is YYNGEE in the germline V gene. This CDR3 has 13 amino acids. The CDR3 protein is CASSKGEFYEQYF. The CDR3 DNA is TGTGCCAGCAGTAAAGGGGAATTCTACGAGCAGTACTTC.

This chain's CDR3 is CASSIPRQDEQYF. In nucleotides, the CDR3 is TGTGCCAGCAGCATCCCACGACAGGATGAGCAGTACTTC. The chain has TRBV11-2 and TRBJ2-7; TRBD1 might be the D (6 bases). V lost 5 bases to trimming and J lost 7 bases, with 15 bases between them. Germline V gene lookup returns CDR1 SGHAT and CDR2 FQNNGV. The CDR3 is 13 residues long.

This clone was recorded once. The CDR3 nucleotides read TGCAGCGTTGAAGCTGGGGAAAGCGGCTACACCTTC. Amino acids: CSVEAGESGYTF. The chain links TRBV29-1 to TRBJ1-2; D is unclear. The germline CDR1 and CDR2 sequences are SQVTM and ANQGSEA. This CDR3 contains 12 residues. V was trimmed by 1 base and J by 8 bases, leaving 11 bases between them.

The genes are TRBV10-3 and TRBJ2-2, with D possibly being TRBD2 (6 bases). The V end was cut by 4 bases, the J end by 6 bases, with 15 bases between. The CDR3 covers 15 residues. The germline V gene encodes CDR1 ENHRY and CDR2 SYGVKD. The CDR3 nucleotides are TGTGCCATCAGTGGACCCGATGGGAGGCCCGGGGAGCTGTTTTTT. This encodes CAISGPDGRPGELFF.

The V and J genes are TRBV5-1 and TRBJ2-5; 10 nucleotides align to TRBD2. The ends lost 0 bases at V and 5 bases at J; junction bases unmatched: 7. CDR1 is SGHRS, CDR2 YFSETQ, per germline. The CDR3 has 16 amino acids. This CDR3 is CASSLAPSGGRETQYF. Here the CDR3 DNA reads TGCGCCAGCAGCTTGGCCCCTAGCGGGGGACGGGAGACCCAGTACTTC.

This rearrangement joins TRBV4-1 to TRBJ2-1, with 7 bases that match TRBD1. V lost 4 bases and J lost 5; bases outside the gene matches: 5. Germline V gene lookup returns CDR1 MGHRA and CDR2 YSYEKL. This CDR3 comprises 14 residues. The CDR3 sequence is CASSPEQGHNEQFF. CDR3 coding DNA: TGCGCCAGCAGCCCGGAACAGGGGCACAATGAGCAGTTCTTC.

V gene TRBV6-5 combines with J gene TRBJ1-2, with 9 bases aligning to TRBD1. The V gene's germline CDR1 is MNHEY and CDR2 SVGAGI. J gave up 3 bases and V 6 bases, and 5 bases lay outside the gene matches. This CDR3 comprises 14 residues. DNA for the CDR3: TGTGCCAGCAGATCTACAGGGGGCGACTATGGCTACACCTTC. Translating it yields CASRSTGGDYGYTF.

J is TRBJ1-2 and V is TRBV18; D not resolved. CDR3 length equals 15 residues. Germline CDR1 KGHSH, CDR2 LQKENI. V was cut by 1 base and J by 10 bases, with 19 bases left in between. The CDR3 DNA follows: TGTGCCAGCTCACCACTTTCGGCCGGGCTCGCCGACTACACCTTC. Protein product: CASSPLSAGLADYTF.

The J gene is TRBJ1-4, the V gene TRBV9; a weak D match, TRBD1 (6 bases). The CDR3 runs to 14 residues. CDR1 and CDR2 from the germline V gene are SGDLS and YYNGEE. V gave up 0 bases and J gave up 4 bases, with 7 bases separating them. In DNA, the CDR3 is TGTGCCAGCAGCGTAGGCAGGGGTAATGAAAAACTGTTTTTT. It translates to CASSVGRGNEKLFF.

The V and J genes are TRBV5-8 and TRBJ1-5; TRBD1 aligns across 7 bases. The trim removed 4 bases at V and 6 bases at J, leaving 10 bases unmatched. Germline CDR1 is SGHTS and CDR2 is YDEGEE. The CDR3 spans 15 residues. CDR3 protein: CASSDWGTVGQPQHF. The CDR3, as DNA: TGTGCCAGCAGCGACTGGGGGACAGTTGGTCAGCCCCAGCATTTT.

The DNA of the CDR3 is TGTGCCAGCAGTTACGAGGGACAGTCAAATTCACCCCTCCACTTT. Encoded protein: CASSYEGQSNSPLHF. The gene calls are TRBV6-6 and TRBJ1-6; 7 bases are shared with TRBD1. The CDR3 extends over 15 amino acids. Germline V gene data show CDR1 as MNHNY and CDR2 as SVGAGI (reference sequence). With V trimmed by 2 bases and J by 7 bases, 5 bases remained unmatched.

The chain couples TRBV4-1 to TRBJ2-7; D gene ambiguous. The V end was cut by 1 base, the J end by 5 bases, with 12 bases between. Germline V gene lookup returns CDR1 MGHRA and CDR2 YSYEKL. This CDR3 has 14 amino acids. Here the CDR3 reads CASSQGASIDEQYF. The CDR3 DNA reads as TGCGCCAGCAGCCAAGGGGCTAGTATCGACGAGCAGTACTTC.

The CDR3 here is CASRLTGIRKGNTEAFF. The CDR3 region has the DNA TGTGCCAGCAGATTGACCGGGATCCGAAAGGGGAACACTGAAGCTTTCTTT. This rearrangement joins TRBV7-9 to TRBJ1-1; the D is unclear. This CDR3 comprises 17 residues. Trimming took 6 bases from V and 1 from J, leaving 21 bases between them. CDR1 and CDR2 (germline): SEHNR, FQNEAQ (reference sequence). Variable domain in full (rest from reference TRBV7-9 and TRBJ1-1): DTGVSQNPRHKITKRGQNVTFRCDPISEHNRLYWYRQTLGQGPEFLTYFQNEAQLEKSRLLSDRFSAERPKGSFSTLEIQRTEQGDSAMYLCASRLTGIRKGNTEAFFGQGTRLTVV.

The rearrangement uses TRBV4-3 and TRBJ2-1, with D maybe TRBD2 (8 bases). The CDR3 covers 17 residues. The germline V gene encodes CDR1 LGHNA and CDR2 YSLEER. The V end lost 4 bases, the J end lost 8 bases, and 24 bases lay between the germline ends. CDR3 in DNA: TGCGCCAGCAGCCCCGCGGGGGGAGGGACAGTAATACATGAGCAGTTCTTC. Translating it yields CASSPAGGGTVIHEQFF.

Worth noting for this clone: Within the sample, other DNA sequences also encode this same CDR3. This chain connects TRBV30 to TRBJ2-5; D gene ambiguous. This CDR3 has 11 amino acids. V lost 1 base and J lost 3, with 3 bases in between. Germline V gives CDR1 GTSNPN, CDR2 SVGIG (reference sequence). The CDR3 DNA sequence: TGTGCCTGGAGTGCGAAAGAGACCCAGTACTTC. It yields the protein CAWSAKETQYF.

V usage is TRBV5-1 and J usage is TRBJ2-1; either TRBD1 or TRBD2 may supply D (6 bases each). Germline V CDR1 and CDR2: SGHRS, YFSETQ. The CDR3 extends over 13 amino acids. V dropped 6 bases and J dropped 12 bases, with 19 bases sitting between them. The DNA of the CDR3 is TGCGCCAGCACCGGGGGCTACCAGTTGGCGCAGTTCTTC. Protein product: CASTGGYQLAQFF.

The rearrangement joins TRBV9 to TRBJ2-1; tentatively, D is TRBD2 (7 bases). Trimming cost V 0 bases and J 5 bases, with 15 bases left between them. CDR1 and CDR2 (germline): SGDLS, YYNGEE. The CDR3 covers 16 residues. CDR3 region: CASSVEVGGPHNEQFF. For the CDR3, the DNA is TGTGCCAGCAGCGTAGAGGTCGGGGGGCCGCACAATGAGCAGTTCTTC.